This record looks at one T cell receptor (beta chain) sequence and its context. Its antigen is undetermined. This record comes from a study of T cells after yellow fever vaccination. At the level of the study: For low cell numbers, libraries were made with SMART-Seq v4 Ultra Low Input. Whole-study results and caveats: Compared with primary, the secondary response was weaker and peaked at day 5, not 15. Highly abundant clonotypes carried over from the bulk population could end up in FACS-sorted repertoires as contaminants.

Template switching by 5'RACE produced TCR cDNA, adding a universal primer site and UMIs. Using its own MiXCR run on the 5' RACE reads, TCRdb lists one record per CDR3 protein. The sample comprises approximately 610,000 distinct CDR3 sequences, roughly 17% of which are singletons, and roughly 17% rests with the top ten. The CDR3 is made up of 14 amino acids. The trim removed 0 bases at V and 7 bases at J, leaving 4 bases unmatched. CDR1 and CDR2 (germline): MNHNS, SASEGT. The genes are TRBV6-1 and TRBJ1-1, with TRBD1 matching over 8 bases. The specimen comprised PBMCs, sampled roughly 5 days after the first yellow fever vaccination. This sequence originates from a man between 18 and 35 years old who received the YFV17D yellow fever vaccine. CDR3 loop: CASSEATGASEAFF. CDR3 coding DNA: TGTGCCAGCAGTGAAGCGACAGGGGCCAGTGAAGCTTTCTTT.